The 32 T cell receptor beta chains presented below share a single source sample, sequenced in a study of T cells after yellow fever vaccination. TCRdb recomputed calls from the 5' RACE reads with MiXCR, one row per CDR3 protein. The data contain 350,000 to 450,000 distinct CDR3 sequences, approximately 19% of them singletons. Specimen: PBMCs, collected before the yellow fever booster vaccination. These receptors came from a man between 18 and 29 years old who received the YFV17D yellow fever vaccine.

This clonotype was found many times. This CDR3 reads CASRLGYRETQYF. In nucleotides, the CDR3 is TGCGCCAGCAGGCTTGGTTACCGGGAGACCCAGTACTTC. The V gene is TRBV5-1, the J gene TRBJ2-5; D ambiguous. The germline V and J ends were trimmed by 5 bases and 5 bases, with 13 bases remaining between them. CDR3 length: 13 residues. The germline gives CDR1 SGHRS, CDR2 YFSETQ.

This clonotype was observed many times. V gene TRBV4-3 combines with J gene TRBJ2-7; TRBD1 might be the D (6 bases). Germline CDR1 reads LGHNA; CDR2 reads YSLEER. This CDR3 is built from 20 residues. Trimming removed 0 bases at V and 1 base at J, with 25 bases between. The CDR3 coding sequence is TGCGCCAGCAGCCAAGACCGGGTTAGAAGGAGGACCGGACAGTCCTACGAGCAGTACTTC. Encoded protein: CASSQDRVRRRTGQSYEQYF.

This clonotype was counted a few times. The chain recombines TRBV5-1 with TRBJ2-1, with no clear D. CDR3 length equals 16 residues. Germline V gives CDR1 SGHRS, CDR2 YFSETQ. V shed 1 base and J shed 5 bases, with 16 bases lying between them. CDR3 DNA: TGCGCCAGCAGCTTGAATATGGCCCGGGCGAACAATGAGCAGTTCTTC. Protein sequence: CASSLNMARANNEQFF. The entire variable domain, with the rest obtained from reference TRBV5-1 and TRBJ2-1, is as follows: KAGVTQTPRYLIKTRGQQVTLSCSPISGHRSVSWYQQTPGQGLQFLFEYFSETQRNKGNFPGRFSGRQFSNSRSEMNVSTLELGDSALYLCASSLNMARANNEQFFGPGTRLTVL.

This clonotype occurred a few times. This rearrangement joins TRBV12-3 or TRBV12-4 to TRBJ1-1, with D maybe TRBD1 (5 bases). The CDR3 runs 14 residues. Deletions cut 4 bases from V and 4 bases from J, with 13 bases between. The CDR3 spells CASSSRGASTEAFF. In DNA, the CDR3 is TGTGCCAGCAGTTCTCGGGGCGCCTCCACTGAAGCTTTCTTT.

This chain joins TRBV6-2 or TRBV6-3 and TRBJ2-7; tentative D call: TRBD1 (6 bases). The V end was cut by 5 bases, the J end by 7 bases, with 12 bases between. This CDR3 contains 12 residues. Looked up from germline, CDR1 is MNHEY and CDR2 is SVGEGT. CDR3 residues: CASSLGQREQYV. CDR3 DNA: TGTGCCAGCAGTCTCGGACAGAGGGAGCAGTACGTC.

The V and J genes are TRBV20-1 and TRBJ2-5, with no clear D. This CDR3 has 12 residues. Per germline, CDR1 DFQATT and CDR2 SNEGSKA (reference sequence). V lost 6 bases to trimming and J lost 4 bases, with 12 bases between them. CDR3 amino acids: CSARTLRETQYF. The CDR3 nucleotides are TGCAGTGCGAGGACCCTCAGAGAGACCCAGTACTTC.

The chain employs TRBV6-2 or TRBV6-3 and TRBJ1-5; a possible D gene is TRBD1 (5 bases). The CDR3 sequence is 14 residues long. Per the germline V gene, CDR1 is MNHEY and CDR2 is SVGEGT. Trimming removed 2 bases from V and 5 bases from J, with 10 bases in between. CDR3 nucleotides: TGTGCCAGCAGTTACCGGGGGGGGGATCAGCCCCAGCATTTT. Its protein product is CASSYRGGDQPQHF.

This chain connects TRBV5-5 to TRBJ2-7; D is possibly TRBD1 (6 bases). The CDR3 totals 15 residues. With 4 bases removed from V and 3 bases from J, the gap between germline ends came to 17 bases. The germline gives CDR1 SGHKS, CDR2 YYEKEE (reference sequence). The CDR3 here is CASSPFQGPGYEQYF. The CDR3 coding sequence is TGTGCCAGCAGCCCATTCCAGGGGCCGGGCTACGAGCAGTACTTC.

The chain carries TRBV20-1 and TRBJ2-3, with 8 bases matching TRBD2. V lost 0 bases and J lost 1; bases outside the gene matches: 9. The CDR3 totals 17 residues. CDR1 DFQATT and CDR2 SNEGSKA come from the germline V gene (reference sequence). The CDR3 region is CSAREKLMRGGTDTQYF. For the CDR3, the DNA is TGCAGTGCTAGAGAGAAGTTGATGCGGGGGGGCACAGATACGCAGTATTTT.

The chain couples TRBV7-7 to TRBJ2-7; weak D call: TRBD1 (6 bases). Germline lookup yields CDR1 SSHAT and CDR2 FNYEAQ (reference sequence). The CDR3 has 15 residues. Here the CDR3 reads CASSHRDPRTSEQYV. The CDR3 DNA reads as TGTGCTAGCAGCCACAGGGATCCTAGGACGTCCGAGCAGTACGTC.

This chain joins TRBV6-2 or TRBV6-3 and TRBJ1-4; 9 bases agree with TRBD1. Germline V gene lookup returns CDR1 MNHEY and CDR2 SVGEGT. The CDR3 is 14 amino acids. V dropped 6 bases and J dropped 8; count of bases not matched to a gene: 7. The CDR3 nucleotides read TGTGCCAGCAGGAGCGGACAGGGGAGAGAAAAACTGTTTTTT. Its translation is CASRSGQGREKLFF.

This rearrangement joins TRBV29-1 to TRBJ1-5; TRBD1 agrees at 9 bases. Per the germline V gene, CDR1 is SQVTM and CDR2 is ANQGSEA. The trim removed 6 bases at V and 6 bases at J, leaving 6 bases unmatched. This CDR3 spans 13 amino acids. CDR3 sequence: CSVGQGLGQPQHF. CDR3 DNA sequence: TGCAGCGTCGGACAGGGGCTGGGTCAGCCCCAGCATTTT.

At least ten counts were recorded for this clonotype. This chain links TRBV3-1 with TRBJ1-2; no clear D. From germline, CDR1 is LGHDT and CDR2 YNNKEL (reference sequence). The CDR3 runs 13 residues. The V and J ends lost 0 bases and 2 bases respectively, with 4 bases between them. This CDR3 reads CASSQDRNYGYTF. The CDR3 bases are TGTGCCAGCAGCCAAGATCGGAACTATGGCTACACCTTC.

The V and J genes are TRBV6-2 or TRBV6-3 and TRBJ2-3; the match to TRBD1 covers 8 bases. The CDR3 covers 16 residues. The V and J ends lost 5 bases and 2 bases, in that order; junction bases with no gene match: 9. CDR1 and CDR2 from the germline V gene are MNHEY and SVGEGT. The chain's CDR3 is CASSPHRGLDTDTQYF. CDR3 in DNA: TGTGCCAGCAGTCCTCACAGGGGGTTGGACACAGATACGCAGTATTTT.

This clonotype was detected a few times. The CDR3 nucleotides are TGTGCCAGCAGGGACAGGCAGCAAGAGACCCAGTACTTC. Protein sequence: CASRDRQQETQYF. V is TRBV12-3 or TRBV12-4 and J is TRBJ2-5, with 7 bases lining up with TRBD1. V lost 6 bases and J lost 2; bases outside the gene matches: 3. The CDR3 sequence is 13 residues long.

In this sample, this clonotype turned up a few times. The chain has TRBV18 and TRBJ2-7; a possible D gene is TRBD2 (6 bases). Looked up from germline, CDR1 is KGHSH and CDR2 is LQKENI. Trimming removed 2 bases from V and 1 base from J, with 12 bases in between. This CDR3 comprises 15 residues. For the CDR3, the DNA is TGTGCCAGCTCACCATCGGAGGGACTGTCCTACGAGCAGTACTTC. This translates into CASSPSEGLSYEQYF.

This clonotype has only a few counts. This chain uses TRBV5-1 with TRBJ1-3, with TRBD1 matching over 7 bases. Germline lookup yields CDR1 SGHRS and CDR2 YFSETQ. The CDR3 is 16 residues long. The V gene end was trimmed by 4 bases and the J gene end by 0 bases; junction bases not matched to a gene: 7. The CDR3 spells CASSATGTNSGNTIYF. The CDR3 DNA reads as TGCGCCAGCAGCGCGACAGGGACGAACTCTGGAAACACCATATATTTT.

This chain connects TRBV30 to TRBJ2-2; no definite D call. Germline V gene lookup returns CDR1 GTSNPN and CDR2 SVGIG (reference sequence). The CDR3 totals 11 residues. V was cut by 8 bases and J by 4 bases, with 8 bases left in between. CDR3 coding DNA: TGTGCCCACGAAGGCACCGGGGAGCTGTTTTTT. It translates to CAHEGTGELFF.

The genes are TRBV5-1 and TRBJ2-1; D is possibly TRBD1 (5 bases). V lost 5 bases to trimming and J lost 5 bases, with 14 bases between them. From germline, CDR1 is SGHRS and CDR2 YFSETQ. The length of the CDR3 is 14 residues. The CDR3 is CASSKGAGNNEQFF. The CDR3 DNA reads as TGCGCCAGCAGTAAAGGGGCAGGGAACAATGAGCAGTTCTTC.

The chain is built from TRBV12-3 or TRBV12-4 and TRBJ1-1; D may be TRBD1 (5 bases). V was trimmed by 5 bases and J by 3 bases, leaving 10 bases between them. This CDR3 comprises 13 residues. As DNA, the CDR3 is TGTGCCAGCAGTCCGGGGCTGTACACTGAAGCTTTCTTT. As protein: CASSPGLYTEAFF.

This clonotype appeared a few times. The chain uses TRBV18 and TRBJ2-5, with D maybe TRBD1 (6 bases). Trimming took 0 bases from V and 6 from J, leaving 14 bases between them. The germline gives CDR1 KGHSH, CDR2 LQKENI. The length of the CDR3 is 15 residues. CDR3 in DNA: TGTGCCAGCTCACCACCATCAGGGGCCAGTAAGACCCAGTACTTC. Translated, it gives CASSPPSGASKTQYF.

The V gene is TRBV6-5, the J gene TRBJ2-2, with a possible D match to TRBD1 (5 bases). This CDR3 contains 15 residues. The germline V and J ends were trimmed by 2 bases and 4 bases, with 11 bases remaining between them. Germline V CDR1 and CDR2: MNHEY, SVGAGI. Here the CDR3 reads CASSYATGPTGELFF. In DNA, the CDR3 is TGTGCCAGCAGTTACGCAACAGGACCCACCGGGGAGCTGTTTTTT.

The rearrangement links TRBV13 to TRBJ2-1; 9 nucleotides line up with TRBD2. CDR3 length: 16 amino acids. Germline CDR1 and CDR2: PRHDT and FYEKMQ (reference sequence). V shed 0 bases, J shed 8 bases, and the junction held 8 bases outside the gene matches. CDR3 protein: CASSLGRAGGPDEQFF. DNA of the CDR3: TGTGCCAGCAGCTTAGGTAGGGCGGGGGGGCCGGATGAGCAGTTCTTC.

This chain links TRBV3-1 with TRBJ1-1, with D possibly TRBD1 on 5 matching bases. V was shortened by 0 bases and J by 7 bases, with 9 bases between the two germline ends. The CDR3 runs to 13 residues. CDR1 and CDR2 from the germline V gene are LGHDT and YNNKEL (reference sequence). This CDR3 is CASSQDRESEAFF. The CDR3 bases are TGTGCCAGCAGCCAAGACAGGGAGAGTGAAGCTTTCTTT.

V usage is TRBV12-3 or TRBV12-4 and J usage is TRBJ1-2; 7 positions match TRBD1. The CDR3 contains 14 residues. J gave up 0 bases and V 10 bases, and 8 bases lay outside the gene matches. The CDR3 here is CATKGTGANYGYTF. CDR3 nucleotide sequence: TGTGCCACCAAAGGTACAGGGGCTAACTATGGCTACACCTTC.

This clonotype was observed a handful of times. The chain carries TRBV29-1 and TRBJ1-1; D is uncertain. CDR1 and CDR2 (germline): SQVTM, ANQGSEA. The CDR3 spans 12 residues. V lost 0 bases to trimming and J lost 7 bases, with 9 bases between them. The CDR3 protein is CSVEDHNLEAFF. In DNA, the CDR3 is TGCAGCGTTGAAGATCACAACCTTGAAGCTTTCTTT.

Only a few counts were recorded for this clonotype. This chain joins TRBV11-2 and TRBJ2-5, with D tentatively TRBD2 (5 bases). The ends were cut back, 8 bases at V and 7 bases at J, with 23 bases in the middle. The CDR3 has 15 residues. Germline V gene lookup returns CDR1 SGHAT and CDR2 FQNNGV. The CDR3 sequence is CASSLRASERGTQYF. As DNA, the CDR3 is TGTGCCAGCTCCCTCCGGGCCTCAGAACGGGGGACCCAGTACTTC.

This clonotype came up a few times. The chain couples TRBV4-1 to TRBJ2-7; weak D call: TRBD2 (5 bases). Trimming cost V 1 base and J 2 bases, with 12 bases left between them. Germline V gene lookup returns CDR1 MGHRA and CDR2 YSYEKL. The CDR3 has 15 amino acids. Here the CDR3 DNA reads TGCGCCAGCAGCCAAGCGCCGGGGTTCACCTACGAGCAGTACGTC. It codes for CASSQAPGFTYEQYV.

This clonotype was seen more than once but under ten times. The gene calls are TRBV6-5 and TRBJ2-1; 13 bases align to TRBD2. Per germline, CDR1 MNHEY and CDR2 SVGAGI. Unmatched junction bases numbered 12, after V lost 6 bases and J lost 7 bases. This CDR3 has 17 residues. The CDR3 spells CASSNIESLAGGNEQFF. In DNA form, the CDR3 reads TGTGCCAGCAGCAATATAGAATCACTAGCGGGGGGGAATGAGCAGTTCTTC.

The chain employs TRBV20-1 and TRBJ2-3; 9 nucleotides agree with TRBD2. CDR1 is DFQATT, CDR2 SNEGSKA, per germline (reference sequence). The CDR3 is 15 amino acids. V was clipped by 1 base and J by 0 bases; unmatched bases: 2. CDR3 nucleotide sequence: TGCAGTGCTAGAGTTAGCGGGGGCAGCACAGATACGCAGTATTTT. It encodes CSARVSGGSTDTQYF.

The chain joins TRBV7-9 to TRBJ1-1; no clear D. Germline lookup yields CDR1 SEHNR and CDR2 FQNEAQ (reference sequence). V dropped 2 bases and J dropped 4 bases, with 14 bases sitting between them. This CDR3 is 15 amino acids long. This CDR3 reads CASSLYFGDSTEAFF. The CDR3 DNA reads TGTGCCAGCAGCTTATATTTCGGGGATTCCACTGAAGCTTTCTTT.

This clonotype was detected only a few times. The genes are TRBV6-5 and TRBJ1-1; D is unclear. This CDR3 spans 14 amino acids. CDR1 is MNHEY and CDR2 is SVGAGI in the germline V gene. Trimming removed 0 bases at V and 8 bases at J, with 13 bases between. CDR3 coding DNA: TGTGCCAGCAGTTACTCGATCCTCCCAGACGAAGCTTTCTTT. Translating it yields CASSYSILPDEAFF.